This T cell receptor beta chain was obtained from a study of blood T cell repertoires in COVID-19. About the research overall: Acute-phase and convalescent COVID-19 samples originated in the United States, Italy and Spain.

Authors' analysis steps: Reference gene primers were amplified, and this amplification served to estimate nucleated cell counts. Sequencing was performed with immunoSEQ multiplex PCR; in TCRdb, only in-frame clones are kept and a portion is missing. The V and J calls and clone size come from that table; D and trimming were worked out from the DNA. The sample contains under 100,000 clones, 80% to 95% of which appear only once. Trimming pared 0 bases from V and 3 bases from J, leaving 17 bases between. Germline V gives CDR1 LNHNV, CDR2 YYDKDF (reference sequence). The CDR3 length is 18 residues. The rearrangement uses TRBV15 and TRBJ1-4; D is possibly TRBD1 (5 bases). Sequencing was carried out using peripheral blood. This TCR was recovered from an older woman with active COVID-19. CDR3 residues: CATSREGTRGGSNEKLFF. The CDR3 coding sequence is TGTGCCACCAGCAGAGAAGGGACGCGGGGGGGATCTAATGAAAAACTGTTTTTT.